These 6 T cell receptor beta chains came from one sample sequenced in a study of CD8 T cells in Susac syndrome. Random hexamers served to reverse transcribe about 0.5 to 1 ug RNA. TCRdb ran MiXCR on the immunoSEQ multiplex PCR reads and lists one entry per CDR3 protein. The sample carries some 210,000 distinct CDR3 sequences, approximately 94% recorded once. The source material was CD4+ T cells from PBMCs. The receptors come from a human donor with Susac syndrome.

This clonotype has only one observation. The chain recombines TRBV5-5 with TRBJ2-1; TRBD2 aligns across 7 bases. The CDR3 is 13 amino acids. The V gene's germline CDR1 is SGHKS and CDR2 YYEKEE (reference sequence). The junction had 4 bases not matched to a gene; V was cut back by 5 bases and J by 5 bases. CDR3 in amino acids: CASRLGLNNEQFF. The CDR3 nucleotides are TGTGCCAGCAGGCTGGGACTAAACAATGAGCAGTTCTTC.

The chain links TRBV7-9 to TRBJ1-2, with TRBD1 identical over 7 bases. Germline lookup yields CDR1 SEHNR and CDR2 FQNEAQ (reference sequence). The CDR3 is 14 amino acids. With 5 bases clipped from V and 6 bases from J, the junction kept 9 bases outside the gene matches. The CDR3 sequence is CASSQGQEGDGYTF. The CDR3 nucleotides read TGTGCCAGCAGCCAAGGACAGGAAGGGGATGGCTACACCTTC.

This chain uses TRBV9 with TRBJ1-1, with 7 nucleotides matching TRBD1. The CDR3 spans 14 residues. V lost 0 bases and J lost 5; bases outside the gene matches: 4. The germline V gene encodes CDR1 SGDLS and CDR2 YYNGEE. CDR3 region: CASSVAARGTEAFF. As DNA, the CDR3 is TGTGCCAGCAGCGTAGCTGCCAGGGGGACTGAAGCTTTCTTT.

CDR3 nucleotides: TGTGCCAGTAGTATCGGAGGGACAAGGCATGGCTACACCTTC. This encodes CASSIGGTRHGYTF. This chain uses TRBV19 with TRBJ1-2; perhaps TRBD1 as D (6 bases). Trimming removed 3 bases from V and 6 bases from J, with 14 bases in between. Germline CDR1 LNHDA, CDR2 SQIVND (reference sequence). The CDR3 extends over 14 amino acids. Supplemented by reference TRBV19 and TRBJ1-2, the full variable domain reads DGGITQSPKYLFRKEGQNVTLSCEQNLNHDAMYWYRQDPGQGLRLIYYSQIVNDFQKGDIAEGYSVSREKKESFPLTVTSAQKNPTAFYLCASSIGGTRHGYTFGSGTRLTVV.

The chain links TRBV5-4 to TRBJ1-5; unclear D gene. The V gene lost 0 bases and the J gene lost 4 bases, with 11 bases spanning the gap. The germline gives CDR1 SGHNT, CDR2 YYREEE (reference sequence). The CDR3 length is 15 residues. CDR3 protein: CASSLAGSHNQPQHF. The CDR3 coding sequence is TGTGCCAGCAGCTTGGCCGGCAGCCATAATCAGCCCCAGCATTTT.

The chain's CDR3 is CSARPTIPYNYGYTF. For the CDR3, the DNA is TGCAGTGCTAGACCAACGATCCCTTATAACTATGGCTACACCTTC. V is TRBV20-1 and J is TRBJ1-2; D remains unclear. The CDR3 has 15 amino acids. Trimming left V 2 bases short and J 1 base short, with 14 bases between. Germline-derived CDR1 and CDR2 are DFQATT and SNEGSKA (reference sequence).